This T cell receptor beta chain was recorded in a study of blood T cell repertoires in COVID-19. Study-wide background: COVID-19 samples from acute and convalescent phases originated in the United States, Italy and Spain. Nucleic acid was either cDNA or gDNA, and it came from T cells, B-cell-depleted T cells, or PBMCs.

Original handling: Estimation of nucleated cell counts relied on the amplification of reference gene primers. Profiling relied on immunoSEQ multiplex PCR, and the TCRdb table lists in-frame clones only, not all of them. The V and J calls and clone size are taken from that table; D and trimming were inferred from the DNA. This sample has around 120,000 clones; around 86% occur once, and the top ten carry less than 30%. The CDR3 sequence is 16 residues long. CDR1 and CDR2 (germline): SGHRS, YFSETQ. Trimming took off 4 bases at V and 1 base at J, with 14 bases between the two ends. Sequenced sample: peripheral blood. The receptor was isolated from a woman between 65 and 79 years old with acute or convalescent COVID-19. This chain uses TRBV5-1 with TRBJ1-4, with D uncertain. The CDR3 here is CASSPSPRRTNEKLFF. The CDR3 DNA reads TGCGCCAGCAGCCCGTCCCCCCGGAGAACTAATGAAAAACTGTTTTTT.